A selection of T cell receptor beta chains follows, all from one sample in a study of blood T cell repertoires in COVID-19. The method was immunoSEQ multiplex PCR; TCRdb's version includes in-frame clones alone and lacks a portion of them. This sample yields approximately 200,000 clones, of which roughly nine tenths are seen a single time; roughly 2.4% belongs to the top ten. The sample taken for sequencing was PBMCs or T cells enriched from blood (not recorded which). These receptors were collected from a woman aged 40-49 years with acute COVID-19. Both conserved end residues are part of each CDR3. D genes are given only for firm matches. Clone sizes are given selectively: once, few, many, or a class where the clone is expanded.

j_call,v_call,clone_size,d_call,cdr3_aa,cdr3_nt
TRBJ1-6,TRBV27,once,.,CASSRDSFNSPLHF,TGTGCCAGCAGTCGGGACTCTTTTAATTCACCCCTCCACTTT
TRBJ1-4,TRBV4-2,once,.,CASSQARGYGEKLFF,TGTGCCAGCAGCCAAGCCCGAGGGTATGGTGAAAAACTGTTTTTT
TRBJ1-1,TRBV20-1,.,.,CSASFAGPTEAFF,TGCAGTGCTAGTTTCGCAGGGCCCACTGAAGCTTTCTTT
TRBJ2-2,TRBV6-5,.,.,CASIHGYPGELFF,TGTGCCAGCATCCACGGGTATCCCGGGGAGCTGTTTTTT
TRBJ1-5,TRBV9,.,.,CASSVEGGLSQPQHF,TGTGCCAGCAGCGTAGAGGGAGGGTTGAGTCAGCCCCAGCATTTT
TRBJ2-1,TRBV12-3/TRBV12-4,once,TRBD1,CASAVQGNEQFF,TGTGCCAGCGCCGTACAGGGGAATGAGCAGTTCTTC
TRBJ2-5,TRBV12-5,.,TRBD1,CASGLGTGGEETQYF,TGTGCTAGTGGTTTGGGGACAGGGGGTGAAGAGACCCAGTACTTC
TRBJ2-7,TRBV5-1,.,TRBD1,CASSLKGQGKYEQYF,TGCGCCAGCAGCCTAAAAGGACAGGGAAAGTACGAGCAGTACTTC
TRBJ1-4,TRBV18,.,.,CASSARENEKLFF,TGTGCCAGCTCGGCCCGGGAAAATGAAAAACTGTTTTTT
TRBJ1-2,TRBV27,.,TRBD1,CASRPGQAIPYGYTF,TGTGCCAGCAGACCGGGACAGGCGATTCCCTATGGCTACACCTTC
TRBJ2-7,TRBV7-9,.,TRBD1,CASSLVSGTGTEQYF,TGTGCCAGCAGCTTAGTATCAGGGACAGGGACCGAGCAGTACTTC
TRBJ2-5,TRBV4-3,once,TRBD1,CASSQRLLVGQRQETQYF,TGCGCCAGCAGCCAGAGACTATTAGTGGGACAGCGGCAAGAGACCCAGTACTTC
TRBJ1-6,TRBV30,.,TRBD1,CAWSSQGAGFHF,TGTGCCTGGTCCTCTCAGGGGGCTGGGTTCCACTTT
TRBJ1-5,TRBV4-1,.,TRBD1,CASSQGPGQGMNSNQPQHF,TGCGCCAGCAGCCAAGGTCCGGGACAGGGGATGAATAGCAATCAGCCCCAGCATTTT
TRBJ1-3,TRBV19,.,.,CASSTRTASSGNTIYF,TGTGCCAGTAGTACCCGGACAGCGAGCTCTGGAAACACCATATATTTT
TRBJ2-7,TRBV13,once,.,CASSLAGFHEQYF,TGTGCCAGCAGCTTAGCAGGGTTCCACGAGCAGTACTTC
TRBJ2-2,TRBV7-2,.,.,CASSSRDFPNTGELFF,TGTGCCAGCAGCTCTAGGGACTTCCCAAACACCGGGGAGCTGTTTTTT
TRBJ1-1,TRBV29-1,.,.,CSVSTGVEAFF,TGCAGCGTGTCGACCGGGGTTGAAGCTTTCTTT
TRBJ1-6,TRBV6-5,.,.,CASSYSSVRDNSPLHF,TGTGCCAGCAGTTACTCATCGGTCAGGGATAATTCACCCCTCCACTTT
TRBJ2-2,TRBV7-3,.,.,CASSLSSGGTGELFF,TGTGCCAGCAGCTTAAGTAGCGGCGGTACCGGGGAGCTGTTTTTT
TRBJ1-2,TRBV27,.,.,CASSFQGNYGYTF,TGTGCCAGCAGTTTTCAGGGGAACTATGGCTACACCTTC
TRBJ2-7,TRBV27,.,TRBD1,CASSLAGTDHEQYF,TGTGCCAGCAGCCTGGCAGGGACAGACCACGAGCAGTACTTC
TRBJ1-1,TRBV6-5,.,.,CASRDGQDAFF,TGTGCCAGCAGGGACGGACAAGACGCTTTCTTT
TRBJ2-2,TRBV7-2,.,TRBD2,CASSPSGTSGRGELFF,TGTGCCAGCAGCCCCTCCGGGACTAGCGGGAGGGGGGAGCTGTTTTTT
TRBJ1-1,TRBV18,once,.,CASSPLDRMNTEAFF,TGTGCCAGCTCACCACTGGACAGAATGAACACTGAAGCTTTCTTT
TRBJ2-3,TRBV7-8,.,.,CASSLARGVSTDTQYF,TGTGCCAGCAGCTTAGCCAGGGGGGTTAGCACAGATACGCAGTATTTT
TRBJ2-3,TRBV9,.,TRBD2,CASSDRLAGDTDTQYF,TGTGCCAGCAGCGACCGACTAGCGGGGGACACAGATACGCAGTATTTT
TRBJ2-4,TRBV27,once,TRBD1,CASSATGAPLTLAKNIQYF,TGTGCCAGCAGTGCAACAGGGGCCCCACTGACATTAGCCAAAAACATTCAGTACTTC
TRBJ2-7,TRBV28,.,TRBD1,CASSAILGRTGIPYEQYF,TGTGCCAGCAGTGCTATACTGGGAAGGACAGGGATACCCTACGAGCAGTACTTC
TRBJ2-3,TRBV6-5,once,.,CASSYLSATTDTQYF,TGTGCCAGCAGTTACCTTAGCGCGACGACAGATACGCAGTATTTT
TRBJ2-1,TRBV7-9,.,TRBD2,CASSLVGSRGGEQFF,TGTGCCAGCAGCTTAGTTGGTAGCCGGGGGGGTGAGCAGTTCTTC